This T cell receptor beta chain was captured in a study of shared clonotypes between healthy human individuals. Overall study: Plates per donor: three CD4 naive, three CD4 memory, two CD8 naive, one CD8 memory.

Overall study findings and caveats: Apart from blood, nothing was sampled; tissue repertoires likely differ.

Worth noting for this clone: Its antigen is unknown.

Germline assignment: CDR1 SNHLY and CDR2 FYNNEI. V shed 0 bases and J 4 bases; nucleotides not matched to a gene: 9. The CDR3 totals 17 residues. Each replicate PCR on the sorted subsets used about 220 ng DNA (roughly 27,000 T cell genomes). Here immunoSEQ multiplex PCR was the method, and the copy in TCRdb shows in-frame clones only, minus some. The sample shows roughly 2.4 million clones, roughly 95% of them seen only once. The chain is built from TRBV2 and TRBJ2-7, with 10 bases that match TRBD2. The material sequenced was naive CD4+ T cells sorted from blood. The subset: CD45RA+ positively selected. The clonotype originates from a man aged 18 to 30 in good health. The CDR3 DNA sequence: TGTGCCAGCAGTGAAGCTCCGGGCAGACTAGCGGGTTACGAGCAGTACTTC. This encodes CASSEAPGRLAGYEQYF.